The 30 T cell receptor beta chains below all came from one sample that was sequenced in a study of graft-versus-host responses after intestinal transplantation. The table came from immunoSEQ multiplex PCR; TCRdb's copy has only in-frame clones and leaves some out. Of about 57,000 clones listed, about 90% are singletons. The sequencing used PBMCs, collected 26 days after transplant. Source of these receptors: a human patient who received an intestinal transplant, so some T cells may come from the graft donor.

This clone is termed medium-sized. The V and J genes are TRBV27 and TRBJ1-6; TRBD1 agrees at 9 bases. There are 15 residues in the CDR3. With 4 bases clipped from V and 9 bases from J, the junction kept 7 bases outside the gene matches. Germline V gene lookup returns CDR1 MNHEY and CDR2 SMNVEV (reference sequence). The DNA for the CDR3 is TGTGCCAGCAGTTCCCCATGGACAGGGGTTTCACCCCTCCACTTT. Translation: CASSSPWTGVSPLHF.

The J gene is TRBJ1-1, the V gene TRBV6-1; 7 bases match TRBD1. V dropped 5 bases and J dropped 4; count of bases not matched to a gene: 10. This CDR3 spans 15 amino acids. Germline V gene data show CDR1 as MNHNS and CDR2 as SASEGT. CDR3 coding DNA: TGTGCCAGCAGTCCCACACAGGGGTTAAGCACTGAAGCTTTCTTT. As protein: CASSPTQGLSTEAFF.

The genes are TRBV19 and TRBJ2-5; 7 bases are a match to TRBD1. CDR1 and CDR2 (germline): LNHDA, SQIVND (reference sequence). This CDR3 contains 16 residues. J gave up 5 bases and V 6 bases, and 15 bases lay outside the gene matches. The DNA of the CDR3 is TGTGCCAGTAGGAACGACAGGGCTTATCCCCCCGAGACCCAGTACTTC. Its protein is CASRNDRAYPPETQYF.

This rearrangement joins TRBV27 to TRBJ2-1; the D gene is possibly TRBD1 (6 bases). The length of the CDR3 is 14 residues. V was pared by 1 base and J by 3 bases, with 7 bases between. CDR1 is MNHEY and CDR2 is SMNVEV in the germline V gene (reference sequence). The CDR3 sequence is CASSLLGGYNEQFF. The CDR3 DNA reads TGTGCCAGCAGTTTATTAGGGGGCTACAATGAGCAGTTCTTC.

The chain employs TRBV27 and TRBJ1-6; the D gene is possibly TRBD1 (5 bases). The CDR3 sequence is 16 residues long. Germline V gene sequence: CDR1 MNHEY, CDR2 SMNVEV (reference sequence). V was pared by 5 bases and J by 6 bases, with 17 bases between. CDR3: CASSPYRLSSNSPLHF. The CDR3 bases are TGTGCCAGCAGTCCGTACAGGTTGTCGAGTAATTCACCCCTCCACTTT.

This sequence joins TRBV5-1 and TRBJ2-1; unclear D gene. V lost 1 base and J 4 bases, leaving 12 bases between the germline ends. The CDR3 extends over 15 amino acids. The V gene's germline CDR1 is SGHRS and CDR2 YFSETQ. CDR3 in amino acids: CASSLSRLQYNEQFF. DNA for the CDR3: TGCGCCAGCAGCTTGAGCAGACTCCAGTACAATGAGCAGTTCTTC.

This clone was seen a single time. V is TRBV27 and J is TRBJ1-4; D remains ambiguous. Trimming took 6 bases from V and 0 from J, leaving 8 bases between them. CDR1 MNHEY and CDR2 SMNVEV come from the germline V gene (reference sequence). This CDR3 spans 14 amino acids. The CDR3, as DNA: TGTGCCAGCAGGCCCCTAGCAACTAATGAAAAACTGTTTTTT. This sequence encodes CASRPLATNEKLFF.

This chain joins TRBV19 and TRBJ1-1, with D tentatively TRBD1 (5 bases). CDR1 and CDR2 (germline): LNHDA, SQIVND (reference sequence). CDR3 length: 14 amino acids. V lost 7 bases to trimming and J lost 2 bases, with 14 bases between them. The CDR3 coding sequence is TGTGCCAGTATGACAGATCAACTAAACACTGAAGCTTTCTTT. Protein sequence: CASMTDQLNTEAFF.

The chain links TRBV4-2 to TRBJ1-3, with D perhaps TRBD1 (5 bases). CDR1 LGHNA and CDR2 YNFKEQ come from the germline V gene. Trimming shortened V by 0 bases and J by 4 bases, and 13 bases separated the two germline ends. The CDR3 is 16 amino acids. The CDR3 reads CASSQDGPTVGNTIYF. The CDR3 coding sequence is TGTGCCAGCAGCCAAGATGGGCCGACAGTCGGAAACACCATATATTTT.

The chain is built from TRBV30 and TRBJ1-1; perhaps TRBD1 as D (5 bases). Looked up from germline, CDR1 is GTSNPN and CDR2 is SVGIG (reference sequence). The length of the CDR3 is 14 residues. V dropped 8 bases and J dropped 1 base, with 17 bases sitting between them. CDR3: CAVGLGQGNTEAFF. The CDR3 bases are TGTGCCGTAGGCCTAGGCCAGGGGAACACTGAAGCTTTCTTT.

The V call is TRBV6-1, the J call TRBJ1-1, with D uncertain. The germline CDR1 and CDR2 sequences are MNHNS and SASEGT. The CDR3 contains 16 residues. The ends were cut back, 1 base at V and 0 bases at J, with 12 bases in the middle. The CDR3 loop reads CASSEDLDSVNTEAFF. The CDR3 DNA is TGTGCCAGCAGTGAAGATCTAGATTCGGTGAACACTGAAGCTTTCTTT.

The V call is TRBV5-1, the J call TRBJ2-1, with D tentatively TRBD2 (6 bases). V lost 0 bases, J lost 5 bases, and 18 bases lay in between. The CDR3 consists of 17 residues. The germline gives CDR1 SGHRS, CDR2 YFSETQ. CDR3 amino acids: CASSLAGRRELDNEQFF. In DNA form, the CDR3 reads TGCGCCAGCAGCTTGGCGGGAAGGCGGGAACTGGACAATGAGCAGTTCTTC.

J is TRBJ2-7 and V is TRBV9; 10 bases line up with TRBD1. This CDR3 has 14 residues. Germline values: CDR1 SGDLS, CDR2 YYNGEE. V trimming: 3 bases; J trimming: 5 bases; junction bases outside the gene matches: 5. The CDR3 spells CASSGGGQGNEQYF. The CDR3 DNA sequence: TGTGCCAGCAGCGGGGGGGGACAGGGGAACGAGCAGTACTTC.

The chain is built from TRBV30 and TRBJ1-2, with D tentatively TRBD1 (6 bases). Trimming stripped 3 bases from V and 6 bases from J, with 11 bases between. Germline lookup yields CDR1 GTSNPN and CDR2 SVGIG (reference sequence). This CDR3 has 12 amino acids. The DNA for the CDR3 is TGTGCCTGGAGCGACTACAGGGATGGCTACACCTTC. Its protein product is CAWSDYRDGYTF.

The rearrangement links TRBV19 to TRBJ1-5, with 7 bases fitting TRBD1. This CDR3 is built from 14 residues. V lost 3 bases and J lost 7; bases outside the gene matches: 6. Germline loops: CDR1 LNHDA, CDR2 SQIVND (reference sequence). CDR3 region: CASSIDREVQPQHF. Written as DNA, the CDR3 is TGTGCCAGTAGTATTGACAGGGAGGTGCAGCCCCAGCATTTT.

This clone showed up just once. V is TRBV5-6 and J is TRBJ2-5; 10 bases match TRBD2. This CDR3 comprises 16 residues. The junction had 7 bases not matched to a gene; V was cut back by 0 bases and J by 5 bases. Germline values: CDR1 SGHDT, CDR2 YYEEEE. The CDR3: CASSLVTSGEGETQYF. CDR3 bases: TGTGCCAGCAGCTTGGTCACTAGCGGGGAGGGGGAGACCCAGTACTTC. Filled out from reference TRBV5-6 and TRBJ2-5, the complete variable domain reads DAGVTQSPTHLIKTRGQQVTLRCSPKSGHDTVSWYQQALGQGPQFIFQYYEEEERQRGNFPDRFSGHQFPNYSSELNVNALLLGDSALYLCASSLVTSGEGETQYFGPGTRLLVL.

This clone appeared a single time. This chain uses TRBV2 with TRBJ2-1; 7 positions agree with TRBD1. Trimming at V came to 6 bases and at J to 2 bases, leaving 10 bases not matched to a gene. Germline V gene lookup returns CDR1 SNHLY and CDR2 FYNNEI. The CDR3 sequence is 16 residues long. CDR3 in DNA: TGTGCCAGCAGCGCCTCCCGGGACAGTACCTACAATGAGCAGTTCTTC. This sequence encodes CASSASRDSTYNEQFF. The complete variable domain, with remaining parts taken from reference TRBV2 and TRBJ2-1, reads EPEVTQTPSHQVTQMGQEVILRCVPISNHLYFYWYRQILGQKVEFLVSFYNNEISEKSEIFDDQFSVERPDGSNFTLKIRSTKLEDSAMYFCASSASRDSTYNEQFFGPGTRLTVL.

This chain connects TRBV11-3 to TRBJ2-1, with TRBD1 as a possible D gene (5 bases). This CDR3 comprises 14 residues. V was cut by 1 base and J by 2 bases, with 6 bases left in between. Germline V gene lookup returns CDR1 SGHNT and CDR2 YENEEA. CDR3 bases: TGTGCCAGCAGCTTAGGGGGCGCCTACAATGAGCAGTTCTTC. It codes for CASSLGGAYNEQFF.

The chain recombines TRBV11-3 with TRBJ2-5; 8 positions agree with TRBD1. The V gene's germline CDR1 is SGHNT and CDR2 YENEEA. Unmatched junction bases numbered 0, after V lost 3 bases and J lost 3 bases. CDR3 length: 13 amino acids. The CDR3 sequence is CASSLDREETQYF. The CDR3 DNA sequence: TGTGCCAGCAGCTTGGACAGGGAAGAGACCCAGTACTTC. The complete variable domain, with remaining parts taken from reference TRBV11-3 and TRBJ2-5, reads EAGVVQSPRYKIIEKKQPVAFWCNPISGHNTLYWYLQNLGQGPELLIRYENEEAVDDSQLPKDRFSAERLKGVDSTLKIQPAELGDSAVYLCASSLDREETQYFGPGTRLLVL.

Comments on this clone: The same CDR3 arises from other DNA sequences in this sample as well. The chain carries TRBV5-1 and TRBJ2-5; no clear D gene. The germline CDR1 and CDR2 sequences are SGHRS and YFSETQ. Deletions cut 0 bases from V and 0 bases from J, with 6 bases between. The CDR3 has 14 amino acids. This CDR3 reads CASSLGQDQETQYF. CDR3 DNA sequence: TGCGCCAGCAGCTTGGGGCAGGACCAAGAGACCCAGTACTTC.

This clone was detected once. This chain connects TRBV9 to TRBJ1-2; D remains ambiguous. CDR1 and CDR2 from the germline V gene are SGDLS and YYNGEE. This CDR3 has 13 amino acids. The V gene lost 3 bases and the J gene lost 4 bases, with 10 bases spanning the gap. The CDR3 DNA reads TGTGCCAGCAGCGGTACAGCCCCCTATGGCTACACCTTC. It encodes CASSGTAPYGYTF.

The J gene is TRBJ1-6, the V gene TRBV9, with 8 bases that match TRBD1. This CDR3 region has 15 residues. The trim removed 4 bases at V and 10 bases at J, leaving 10 bases unmatched. CDR1 and CDR2 (germline): SGDLS, YYNGEE. CDR3 region: CASSILGQGGSPLHF. The CDR3 bases are TGTGCCAGCAGCATCCTAGGACAGGGTGGCTCACCCCTCCACTTT.

The chain carries TRBV28 and TRBJ2-6, with 10 bases fitting TRBD1. Germline assignment: CDR1 MDHEN and CDR2 SYDVKM. The CDR3 covers 17 residues. The ends lost 3 bases at V and 3 bases at J; junction bases unmatched: 5. CDR3 in amino acids: CASSLRTGGNGANVLTF. DNA of the CDR3: TGTGCCAGCAGTTTGCGGACAGGGGGGAATGGGGCCAACGTCCTGACTTTC.

This clone was observed a handful of times. The rearrangement links TRBV13 to TRBJ1-3, with D perhaps TRBD1 (5 bases). Germline lookup yields CDR1 PRHDT and CDR2 FYEKMQ (reference sequence). Trimming pared 0 bases from V and 4 bases from J, leaving 7 bases between. This CDR3 comprises 14 residues. CDR3: CASSLGGPGNTIYF. CDR3 nucleotide sequence: TGTGCCAGCAGCTTAGGGGGGCCCGGAAACACCATATATTTT.

In DNA, the CDR3 is TGCGCCAGCAGCCCGGGGAGCCCCAATCAGCCCCAGCATTTT. Translation: CASSPGSPNQPQHF. The rearrangement joins TRBV5-1 to TRBJ1-5, with D hard to call. Germline assignment: CDR1 SGHRS and CDR2 YFSETQ. Trimming pared 4 bases from V and 3 bases from J, leaving 11 bases between. The CDR3 covers 14 residues.

The chain uses TRBV28 and TRBJ1-1; D is ambiguous. CDR3 length: 12 residues. The V gene lost 8 bases and the J gene lost 2 bases, with 9 bases spanning the gap. The germline V gene encodes CDR1 MDHEN and CDR2 SYDVKM. The CDR3 DNA reads as TGTGCCAGCGTTATCCCCAACACTGAAGCTTTCTTT. Its protein is CASVIPNTEAFF.

V gene TRBV5-1 combines with J gene TRBJ1-1; TRBD1 might be the D (5 bases). Trimming stripped 1 base from V and 7 bases from J, with 17 bases between. The germline gives CDR1 SGHRS, CDR2 YFSETQ. CDR3 length equals 15 residues. The CDR3 spells CASSLSRAGRSEAFF. Written as DNA, the CDR3 is TGCGCCAGCAGCTTGAGTAGGGCAGGGAGGAGTGAAGCTTTCTTT.

The V gene is TRBV29-1, the J gene TRBJ2-1; 11 positions match TRBD2. The CDR3 is made up of 16 amino acids. Germline V gene lookup returns CDR1 SQVTM and CDR2 ANQGSEA. J was trimmed by 3 bases and V by 3 bases; bases with no gene match: 7. DNA for the CDR3: TGCAGCGTTGAGCCGACTAGCGGGAATTTCTACAATGAGCAGTTCTTC. Its translation is CSVEPTSGNFYNEQFF.

The CDR3: CASSLKGQIYGYTF. CDR3 bases: TGTGCCAGCAGCTTAAAGGGACAGATCTATGGCTACACCTTC. The rearrangement joins TRBV7-2 to TRBJ1-2, with 7 bases fitting TRBD1. Germline values: CDR1 SGHTA, CDR2 FQGNSA. With 2 bases clipped from V and 4 bases from J, the junction kept 4 bases outside the gene matches. The CDR3 is 14 residues long.

The CDR3 coding sequence is TGTGCCAGTAGTATAGATCGCGGGGCATTGAACACTGAAGCTTTCTTT. Its translation: CASSIDRGALNTEAFF. V is TRBV19 and J is TRBJ1-1; D is possibly TRBD1 (5 bases). This CDR3 spans 16 amino acids. CDR1 is LNHDA and CDR2 is SQIVND in the germline V gene (reference sequence). The V end was cut by 0 bases, the J end by 0 bases, with 11 bases between.